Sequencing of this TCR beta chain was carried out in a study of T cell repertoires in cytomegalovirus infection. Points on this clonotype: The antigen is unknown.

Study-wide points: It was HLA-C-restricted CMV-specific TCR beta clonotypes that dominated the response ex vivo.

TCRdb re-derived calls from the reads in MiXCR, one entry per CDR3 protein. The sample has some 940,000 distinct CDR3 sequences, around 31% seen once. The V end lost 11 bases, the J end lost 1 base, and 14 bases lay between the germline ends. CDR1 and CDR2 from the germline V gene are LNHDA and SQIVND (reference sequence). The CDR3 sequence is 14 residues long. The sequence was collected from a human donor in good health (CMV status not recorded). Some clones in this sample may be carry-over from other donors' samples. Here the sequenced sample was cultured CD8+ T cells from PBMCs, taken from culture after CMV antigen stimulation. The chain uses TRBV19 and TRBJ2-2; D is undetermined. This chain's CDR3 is CAARVIENTGELFF. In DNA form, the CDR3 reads TGTGCCGCCCGAGTAATCGAGAACACCGGGGAGCTGTTTTTT.